This record concerns one T cell receptor (beta chain) sequence. Its cognate antigen is unknown. CDR3 length equals 12 residues. The J segment lost 8 bases and the V segment lost 5 bases, leaving 4 bases of the junction unmatched. This specimen belongs to a study of T cell responses to AZD1222 COVID-19 vaccine. Study-wide results and caveats: Dominant CD4 TCR responses targeted spike regions 160-218 and 743-854. Without day 14 samples, only post-peak T cell repertoires were studied.

Here immunoSEQ multiplex PCR was the method, and the copy in TCRdb shows in-frame clones only, minus some. The table records over 130,000 clones, under 95% of them present only once. The sequence was collected from an adult who received the AZD1222 COVID-19 vaccine. The sample was peripheral blood, taken 28 days after the second AZD1222 dose. The J gene is TRBJ1-2, the V gene TRBV12-3 or TRBV12-4, with 8 bases aligning to TRBD1. Here the CDR3 reads CASSAGGRGYTF. DNA for the CDR3: TGTGCCAGCAGTGCAGGGGGCCGGGGCTACACCTTC.